The present TCR beta chain was sequenced within a study of blood T cell repertoires in COVID-19. Study summary: The study drew acute and convalescent COVID-19 samples from the United States, Italy and Spain.

Authors' methods: Amplified reference gene primers provided the basis for estimating nucleated cell counts. Method: immunoSEQ multiplex PCR; TCRdb's copy keeps in-frame clones and lacks some. The V and J calls and clone size were taken over from that table, and D and trimming were inferred from the DNA. Counted here are 100,000 to 110,000 clones, approximately 81% occurring once; the ten biggest clones make up more than 10%. The CDR3 spans 14 residues. The V and J ends lost 8 bases and 2 bases, in that order; junction bases with no gene match: 6. Germline CDR1 and CDR2: LGHNT and FRNRAP. The specimen was peripheral blood. The rearrangement links TRBV12-5 to TRBJ1-5; TRBD1 matches 7 bases. This sequence was found in a human donor in a cohort sampled during active COVID-19. CDR3 amino acids: CASSGGKGNQPQHF. The CDR3 DNA is TGTGCTAGTTCAGGGGGAAAGGGCAATCAGCCCCAGCATTTT.